The 29 T cell receptor beta chains below come from one sample, sequenced in a study of blood T cell repertoires in COVID-19. The repertoire was sequenced with immunoSEQ multiplex PCR; TCRdb's copy has only in-frame clones and lacks some. Of 150,000 to 180,000 clones listed, 70% to 90% were seen once; the top ten hold 0.63%. Sequencing was performed on peripheral blood. These receptors all stem from a man in his 60s with COVID-19, enrolled during active disease.

The chain combines TRBV28 with TRBJ1-5, with D possibly being TRBD1 (6 bases). V dropped 6 bases and J dropped 4 bases, with 16 bases sitting between them. The germline V gene encodes CDR1 MDHEN and CDR2 SYDVKM. The CDR3 contains 15 residues. The CDR3 here is CASRKQGLVNQPQHF. The DNA of the CDR3 is TGTGCCAGCAGGAAACAGGGCCTCGTTAATCAGCCCCAGCATTTT.

The chain carries TRBV2 and TRBJ1-5; no clear D gene. The CDR3 totals 12 residues. Trimming pared 6 bases from V and 5 bases from J, leaving 8 bases between. The germline V gene encodes CDR1 SNHLY and CDR2 FYNNEI. The CDR3 DNA sequence: TGTGCCAGCAGAAAAGAGTATCAGCCCCAGCATTTT. It translates to CASRKEYQPQHF.

The chain recombines TRBV11-3 with TRBJ2-7, with D unclear. The CDR3 loop spans 15 amino acids. Germline V gene lookup returns CDR1 SGHNT and CDR2 YENEEA. The germline V and J ends were trimmed by 0 bases and 4 bases, with 13 bases remaining between them. The CDR3 region is CASSLDGNGPYEQYF. The CDR3, as DNA: TGTGCCAGCAGCTTAGACGGCAATGGGCCTTACGAGCAGTACTTC.

This clone was counted a single time. The V call is TRBV12-5, the J call TRBJ1-1; 7 bases map to TRBD1. The junction had 19 bases not matched to a gene; V was cut back by 3 bases and J by 0 bases. Germline V gene data show CDR1 as LGHNT and CDR2 as FRNRAP. This CDR3 has 20 amino acids. CDR3 nucleotides: TGTGCTAGTGGTTTTCCGGCAGGATTGGGACAGCATAATATGAACACTGAAGCTTTCTTT. Amino acids: CASGFPAGLGQHNMNTEAFF.

The chain carries TRBV18 and TRBJ2-1; tentative D call: TRBD1 (6 bases). V lost 1 base, J lost 6 bases, and 7 bases lay in between. The CDR3 sequence is 13 residues long. CDR1 is KGHSH and CDR2 is LQKENI in the germline V gene. This chain's CDR3 is CASSPRQANEQFF. In nucleotides, the CDR3 is TGTGCCAGCTCACCACGACAGGCCAATGAGCAGTTCTTC.

Here the CDR3 DNA reads TGTGCCAGCAGCCACCTGGACAGGGACCAGCCCGTGGACACCTTC. Its protein is CASSHLDRDQPVDTF. V gene TRBV14 combines with J gene TRBJ1-2; 8 nucleotides match TRBD1. CDR3 size: 15 residues. Losses at the gene ends were 3 bases for V and 12 bases for J; bases not matched to a gene: 15. Germline assignment: CDR1 SGHDN and CDR2 FVKESK.

V gene TRBV6-6 combines with J gene TRBJ1-1, with D perhaps TRBD1 (6 bases). The CDR3 loop spans 16 amino acids. The germline gives CDR1 MNHNY, CDR2 SVGAGI (reference sequence). The V end lost 6 bases, the J end lost 2 bases, and 19 bases lay between the germline ends. The CDR3 nucleotides read TGTGCCAGCAGCAAATCGACAGGCCCCACAAACACTGAAGCTTTCTTT. Encoded protein: CASSKSTGPTNTEAFF.

V and J are TRBV6-5 and TRBJ1-2; TRBD1 aligns across 9 bases. The V gene's germline CDR1 is MNHEY and CDR2 SVGAGI. Trimming cost V 6 bases and J 4 bases; bases outside gene matches: 6. This CDR3 spans 14 amino acids. This CDR3 is CASSTGQGIYGYTF. The CDR3 region has the DNA TGTGCCAGCAGCACCGGACAGGGGATCTATGGCTACACCTTC.

The genes are TRBV3-1 (or the pseudogene TRBV3-2) and TRBJ1-1; no clear D. Germline loops: CDR1 LGHDT, CDR2 YNNKEL (reference sequence). The CDR3 is made up of 13 amino acids. V shed 1 base and J shed 6 bases, with 9 bases lying between them. The DNA of the CDR3 is TGTGCCAGCAGCCAAGTGCGTTCGGCTGAAGCTTTCTTT. Translated: CASSQVRSAEAFF.

The chain links TRBV19 to TRBJ1-2, with D possibly matching TRBD1 (6 bases). There are 15 residues in the CDR3. V gave up 5 bases and J gave up 7 bases, with 20 bases separating them. CDR1 is LNHDA, CDR2 SQIVND, per germline (reference sequence). The CDR3 region is CASSDPSTGGTGYTF. The CDR3 DNA follows: TGTGCCAGTAGTGATCCTTCGACAGGCGGAACTGGCTACACCTTC. The full variable domain, completed using reference TRBV19 and TRBJ1-2, is DGGITQSPKYLFRKEGQNVTLSCEQNLNHDAMYWYRQDPGQGLRLIYYSQIVNDFQKGDIAEGYSVSREKKESFPLTVTSAQKNPTAFYLCASSDPSTGGTGYTFGSGTRLTVV.

V is TRBV14 and J is TRBJ1-6; possible D gene TRBD1, 5 bases. The germline gives CDR1 SGHDN, CDR2 FVKESK. Trimming took 2 bases from V and 6 from J, leaving 11 bases between them. There are 15 residues in the CDR3. The CDR3 region has the DNA TGTGCCAGCAGCCAACACAGGTTCGGTAATTCACCCCTCCACTTT. It codes for CASSQHRFGNSPLHF.

The table lists this clone with a few counts. V gene TRBV7-9 combines with J gene TRBJ2-1, with D unresolved. This CDR3 spans 13 amino acids. V dropped 3 bases and J dropped 8 bases, with 11 bases sitting between them. The germline CDR1 and CDR2 sequences are SEHNR and FQNEAQ (reference sequence). The CDR3: CASSLGQIHEQFF. The CDR3 DNA is TGTGCCAGCAGCTTGGGCCAGATCCATGAGCAGTTCTTC.

This clone was seen a handful of times. At one end the junction does not follow the germline gene, possibly because of a read error. The J gene is TRBJ1-2, the V gene TRBV7-2; weak D call: TRBD1 (5 bases). Germline CDR1 and CDR2: SGHTA and FQGNSA. This CDR3 is 11 amino acids long. CDR3 in amino acids: CASRLGGYPIF. For the CDR3, the DNA is TGTGCCAGCAGACTCGGGGGGTACCCTATCTTC. The entire variable domain, with the rest obtained from reference TRBV7-2 and TRBJ1-2, is as follows: GAGVSQSPSNKVTEKGKDVELRCDPISGHTALYWYRQSLGQGLEFLIYFQGNSAPDKSGLPSDRFSAERTGGSVSTLTIQRTQQEDSAVYLCASRLGGYPIFGSGTRLTVV.

The rearrangement uses TRBV6-2 or TRBV6-3 and TRBJ1-2, with D perhaps TRBD1 (5 bases). CDR1 is MNHEY, CDR2 SVGEGT, per germline. V lost 5 bases, J lost 6 bases, and 16 bases lay in between. The CDR3 sequence is 14 residues long. The CDR3 nucleotides are TGTGCCAGCAGTCGGGACTCTACCCAGAATGGCTACACCTTC. Encoded protein: CASSRDSTQNGYTF.

This clone was detected once. This rearrangement joins TRBV6-2 or TRBV6-3 to TRBJ2-1; TRBD2 agrees at 8 bases. This CDR3 has 19 amino acids. Germline CDR1 MNHEY, CDR2 SVGEGT. The V gene end was trimmed by 3 bases and the J gene end by 0 bases; junction bases not matched to a gene: 13. The CDR3 region has the DNA TGTGCCAGCAGTTATAGCGGGACGGTCGGGGGGAGCTCCTACAATGAGCAGTTCTTC. Protein: CASSYSGTVGGSSYNEQFF.

This chain links TRBV24-1 with TRBJ1-3; D is ambiguous. Trimming shortened V by 2 bases and J by 3 bases, and 7 bases separated the two germline ends. Germline CDR1 KGHDR, CDR2 SFDVKD. The CDR3 covers 14 residues. This CDR3 reads CATSDSGVGNTIYF. The CDR3 bases are TGTGCCACCAGTGATTCCGGGGTTGGAAACACCATATATTTT.

This chain links TRBV7-9 with TRBJ1-6; 9 nucleotides agree with TRBD1. V was clipped by 4 bases and J by 8 bases; unmatched bases: 9. This CDR3 comprises 16 residues. Germline V gene sequence: CDR1 SEHNR, CDR2 FQNEAQ (reference sequence). The CDR3 coding sequence is TGTGCCAGCAGCTACGCACAGGGGGCCTGGGATTCACCCCTCCACTTT. Protein product: CASSYAQGAWDSPLHF.

The V and J genes are TRBV4-2 and TRBJ2-2; 7 bases are shared with TRBD1. Germline V gene lookup returns CDR1 LGHNA and CDR2 YNFKEQ. Losses at the gene ends were 0 bases for V and 3 bases for J; bases not matched to a gene: 4. This CDR3 is built from 16 residues. The CDR3 DNA follows: TGTGCCAGCAGCCAAGAGTACAGGGGAGACACCGGGGAGCTGTTTTTT. Translation gives CASSQEYRGDTGELFF.

The chain employs TRBV27 and TRBJ2-1, with 11 bases lining up with TRBD2. Germline V lookup: CDR1 MNHEY, CDR2 SMNVEV (reference sequence). The CDR3 sequence is 15 residues long. The V and J ends lost 6 bases and 7 bases, in that order; junction bases with no gene match: 8. In DNA, the CDR3 is TGTGCCAGCAGCTCCGGGACTAGCGGTAAAAATGAGCAGTTCTTC. Amino acid sequence: CASSSGTSGKNEQFF.

The V call is TRBV7-2, the J call TRBJ1-5; D remains ambiguous. CDR3 length: 13 amino acids. CDR1 is SGHTA and CDR2 is FQGNSA in the germline V gene. Trimming removed 6 bases at V and 5 bases at J, with 11 bases between. This CDR3 is CASSVWSDQPQHF. The CDR3 nucleotides read TGTGCCAGCAGTGTTTGGAGCGATCAGCCCCAGCATTTT.

This clone turned up a few times. J is TRBJ1-2 and V is TRBV6-5; TRBD1 is a possible D gene (6 bases). The CDR3 is 15 amino acids. Deletions cut 6 bases from V and 8 bases from J, with 22 bases between. The germline gives CDR1 MNHEY, CDR2 SVGAGI. As DNA, the CDR3 is TGTGCCAGCAGGGGGACAATCGGCTCTTACGAAGGCTACACCTTC. This gives the protein CASRGTIGSYEGYTF.

The rearrangement links TRBV6-1 to TRBJ1-5; no definite D call. The CDR3 extends over 12 amino acids. The V gene's germline CDR1 is MNHNS and CDR2 SASEGT. Trimming shortened V by 1 base and J by 7 bases, and 5 bases separated the two germline ends. CDR3 in amino acids: CASSEVRQPQHF. DNA of the CDR3: TGTGCCAGCAGTGAAGTCCGGCAGCCCCAGCATTTT.

This chain links TRBV4-3 with TRBJ2-7; TRBD2 is a possible D gene (6 bases). Germline V gene sequence: CDR1 LGHNA, CDR2 YSLEER. The CDR3 totals 17 residues. V was pared by 0 bases and J by 4 bases, with 19 bases between. The CDR3 is CASSQDVFGGGSYEQYF. The CDR3 DNA sequence: TGCGCCAGCAGCCAAGATGTGTTCGGGGGTGGCTCGTACGAGCAGTACTTC.

The chain recombines TRBV5-1 with TRBJ2-2; D might be TRBD1 (7 bases). V lost 2 bases and J 6 bases, leaving 14 bases between the germline ends. Germline lookup yields CDR1 SGHRS and CDR2 YFSETQ. This CDR3 has 15 amino acids. The CDR3 DNA reads as TGCGCCAGCAGCTTCTCGGCAGGGGGGTCCGGGGAGCTGTTTTTT. Translated: CASSFSAGGSGELFF.

The chain carries TRBV29-1 and TRBJ1-1; 7 nucleotides agree with TRBD1. The germline V gene encodes CDR1 SQVTM and CDR2 ANQGSEA. V shed 7 bases, J shed 2 bases, and the junction held 10 bases outside the gene matches. This CDR3 region has 14 residues. The CDR3 nucleotides read TGCAGCGGCCGGGACAGACTTTCAAACACTGAAGCTTTCTTT. Amino acids: CSGRDRLSNTEAFF.

The rearrangement uses TRBV29-1 and TRBJ1-2; 8 bases are shared with TRBD1. V shed 1 base, J shed 7 bases, and the junction held 8 bases outside the gene matches. Per germline, CDR1 SQVTM and CDR2 ANQGSEA. The CDR3 totals 14 residues. CDR3 nucleotide sequence: TGCAGCGTTGAAGCCGGGACAGGCGCTGGTGGCTACACCTTC. Protein: CSVEAGTGAGGYTF.

V usage is TRBV7-2 and J usage is TRBJ2-3, with 7 bases matching TRBD2. V lost 8 bases, J lost 11 bases, and 13 bases stayed unmatched. The CDR3 has 13 amino acids. The germline CDR1 and CDR2 sequences are SGHTA and FQGNSA. DNA for the CDR3: TGTGCCAGCTCCCGAGAGGCAGGGAGGGAGCAGTATTTT. It is translated as CASSREAGREQYF.

This chain joins TRBV9 and TRBJ2-5, with D possibly TRBD2 on 5 matching bases. The V and J ends lost 1 base and 0 bases respectively, with 7 bases between them. The CDR3 has 14 residues. CDR1 is SGDLS, CDR2 YYNGEE, per germline. The CDR3, as DNA: TGTGCCAGCAGCGTAACGGGGTACCAAGAGACCCAGTACTTC. Protein product: CASSVTGYQETQYF.

The chain couples TRBV27 to TRBJ1-4, with 7 bases lining up with TRBD1. The CDR3 length is 12 residues. The V segment lost 6 bases and the J segment 7 bases; nucleotides outside the gene matches: 2. Germline V gene sequence: CDR1 MNHEY, CDR2 SMNVEV (reference sequence). The CDR3 DNA follows: TGTGCCAGCAGCAACAGGGGTGAAAAACTGTTTTTT. This codes for CASSNRGEKLFF.